This T cell receptor (beta chain) is drawn from a study of T cell changes during pregnancy in multiple sclerosis. The CDR3 is 14 residues long. The germline V and J ends were trimmed by 6 bases and 0 bases, with 8 bases remaining between them. Per the germline V gene, CDR1 is SNHLY and CDR2 is FYNNEI. TCRdb's copy holds only in-frame clones and misses some; the assay was immunoSEQ multiplex PCR. The sample lists under 110,000 clones, 91% occurring once. This TCR derives from a female donor with multiple sclerosis, enrolled in a pregnancy study. The gene calls are TRBV2 and TRBJ2-2; no definite D call. The sample consisted of peripheral blood, taken in the second trimester of pregnancy. DNA of the CDR3: TGTGCCAGCAGCGGCGGAGCGAACACCGGGGAGCTGTTTTTT. It specifies CASSGGANTGELFF.